This T cell receptor beta chain originates from a study of blood T cell repertoires in COVID-19 (dated by TCRdb to 2020 to 2022). Background for the entire study: Collaborator samples came from the United States, Italy and Spain and covered acute and convalescent phases of COVID-19. The sample metadata nearly always contained a de-identified subject ID, COVID-19 status, age in years and sex. Where available, HLA class I and class II types were obtained from metadata supplied by the sample provider rather than from assay-based typing. The repertoires were released in a freely available public database intended as a resource for research on the immune response to SARS-CoV-2. The dataset comprised deeply sampled blood TCRbeta repertoires from subjects exposed to, actively infected with, or recovered from COVID-19. The material from the prospective study consisted of cDNA or gDNA derived from T cells, B-cell-depleted T cells, or PBMCs. The samples were drawn from two sources: the first 160 participants of the ongoing ImmuneRACE study, and 1,000 to 1,500 subjects contributed by 6 global collaborators. What the study reported, not specific to this receptor: The amount of clinical and demographic metadata varied by source and participant and was provided uncurated.

A note on this clone: Its antigen is unknown. Base-call qualities are not available, and no considerably larger clone is one nucleotide away.

The collaborating institutions used their own protocols to collect whole blood in K2EDTA tubes. For TCRbeta analysis, collaborator samples were shipped as frozen whole blood, as isolated PBMCs, or as DNA extracted from either sample type. The immunoSEQ Assay, a bias-controlled multiplex PCR, was used to amplify TCRbeta CDR3 regions from genomic DNA. From the authors' description of their analysis: The number of nucleated cells in each sample was estimated by amplification of reference gene primers within the assay. Sequence reads were collapsed and filtered to measure the absolute abundance of every unique TCRbeta CDR3 rearrangement. For each sample, productive Simpson clonality was calculated by taking the square root of Simpson's diversity index across productive rearrangements. TCRdb obtained this table from immuneACCESS and retained in-frame rearrangements with V and J assigned. These tables miss some clones; where compared with another copy, unresolved V genes account for less than half of the shortfall, and the remainder is unexplained. V, J and clone size are taken as reported in that table, and D and trimming were inferred from the DNA itself. The sample table lists about 99,000 clones, more than 80% of them with a count of one. The ten largest account for around a quarter of the sample.

V lost 3 bases and J lost 1 base, and the count of bases not matched to a germline gene is 6. Looking up the germline V gene (reference sequence) yields CDR1 GTSNPN and CDR2 SVGIG. Reading from cysteine to phenylalanine, the CDR3 counts 15 amino acids. Only CDR3 DNA remains: 45 bases, in frame from the first base. The receptor comes from a man between 60 and 70 years old with acute or convalescent COVID-19. Here the chain combines TRBV30 and TRBJ1-5; a stretch of 7 junction bases matches TRBD1. Specimen: peripheral blood. CDR3 loop: CAWSGDRVSNQPQHF. Read as DNA, the sequence is TGTGCCTGGAGCGGAGACAGGGTAAGCAATCAGCCCCAGCATTTT.